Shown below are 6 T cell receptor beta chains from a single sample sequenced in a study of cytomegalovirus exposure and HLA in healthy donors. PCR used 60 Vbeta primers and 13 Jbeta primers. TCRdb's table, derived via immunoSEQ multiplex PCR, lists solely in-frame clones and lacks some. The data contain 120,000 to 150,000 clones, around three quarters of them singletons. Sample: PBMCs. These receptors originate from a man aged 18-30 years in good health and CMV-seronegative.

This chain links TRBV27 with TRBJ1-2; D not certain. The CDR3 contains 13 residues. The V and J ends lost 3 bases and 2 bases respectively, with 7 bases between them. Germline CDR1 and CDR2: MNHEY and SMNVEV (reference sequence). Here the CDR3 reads CASSFRGNYGYTF. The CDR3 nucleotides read TGTGCCAGCAGTTTCAGAGGGAACTATGGCTACACCTTC.

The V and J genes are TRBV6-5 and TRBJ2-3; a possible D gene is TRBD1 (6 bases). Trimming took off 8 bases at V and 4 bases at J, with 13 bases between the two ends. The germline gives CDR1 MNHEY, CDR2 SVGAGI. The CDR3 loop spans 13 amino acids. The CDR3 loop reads CASASGGPDTQYF. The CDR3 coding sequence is TGTGCCAGCGCTAGTGGGGGCCCAGATACGCAGTATTTT.

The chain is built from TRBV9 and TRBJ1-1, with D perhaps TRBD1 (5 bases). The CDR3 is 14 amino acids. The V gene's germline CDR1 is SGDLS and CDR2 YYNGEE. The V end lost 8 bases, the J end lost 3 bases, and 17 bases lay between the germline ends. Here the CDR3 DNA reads TGTGCCAGTGCCCCTGGGAGGGGTCACACTGAAGCTTTCTTT. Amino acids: CASAPGRGHTEAFF.

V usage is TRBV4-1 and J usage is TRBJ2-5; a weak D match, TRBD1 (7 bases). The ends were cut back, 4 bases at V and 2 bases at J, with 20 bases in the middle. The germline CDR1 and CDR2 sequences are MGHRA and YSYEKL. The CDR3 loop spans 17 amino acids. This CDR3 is CASSPLTGTGGQETQYF. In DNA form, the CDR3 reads TGCGCCAGCAGCCCCTTGACAGGGACTGGCGGGCAAGAGACCCAGTACTTC.

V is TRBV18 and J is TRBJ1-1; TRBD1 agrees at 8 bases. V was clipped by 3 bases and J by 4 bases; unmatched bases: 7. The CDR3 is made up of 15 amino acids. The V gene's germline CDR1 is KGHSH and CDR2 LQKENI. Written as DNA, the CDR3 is TGTGCCAGCTCACCTTCAGGACAGGGAGGCACTGAAGCTTTCTTT. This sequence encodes CASSPSGQGGTEAFF.

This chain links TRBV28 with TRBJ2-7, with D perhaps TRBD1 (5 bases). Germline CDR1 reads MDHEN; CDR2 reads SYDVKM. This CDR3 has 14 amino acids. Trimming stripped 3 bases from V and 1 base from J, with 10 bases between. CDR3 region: CASSFTGNSYEQYF. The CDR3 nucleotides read TGTGCCAGCAGTTTTACAGGAAATTCCTACGAGCAGTACTTC.